The clone carrying this T cell receptor (beta chain) was counted between two and nine times. The antigen is not known. These data come from a study of shared clonotypes between healthy human individuals. Study-level points and caveats: Generation probability values for non-shared clonotypes were lower than those for clonotypes shared by all four donors. Shared across a few donors were approximately 5% of the naive CD4 clonotypes.

Repertoires were generated with immunoSEQ multiplex PCR, while TCRdb's copy carries only in-frame clones and drops some. Here the sample spans around 990,000 clones, 60% to 80% being singletons. The J segment lost 3 bases and the V segment lost 2 bases, leaving 4 bases of the junction unmatched. Germline CDR1 reads SGHRS; CDR2 reads YFSETQ. CDR3 length: 15 residues. The sample consisted of memory CD4+ T cells from PBMCs. The subset here: CD45RA-negative fraction. The TCR sequence derives from a man younger than 35 in good health. Some clones in this sample may be carry-over from other donors' samples. The rearrangement uses TRBV5-1 and TRBJ2-7; TRBD2 matches at 11 bases. The CDR3 spells CASSFLLAGVYEQYF. Here the CDR3 DNA reads TGCGCCAGCAGCTTTCTACTAGCGGGAGTCTACGAGCAGTACTTC.